The next 10 T cell receptor beta chains were all read from a single sample in a study of OX40 agonist ivuxolimab in advanced cancers. Some clones are missing from TCRdb's copy, which holds only in-frame ones; the method was immunoSEQ multiplex PCR. The table includes fewer than 90,000 clones, 75% to 90% detected once. The sequencing here drew on CD4+ or CD8+ T cells sorted from blood, taken in a trial of the OX40 agonist ivuxolimab. Receptor source: an adult with an advanced solid tumor such as melanoma, head and neck, liver or kidney cancer.

The chain joins TRBV11-2 to TRBJ2-7, with D possibly TRBD1 on 5 matching bases. The V end was cut by 1 base, the J end by 2 bases, with 12 bases between. Looked up from germline, CDR1 is SGHAT and CDR2 is FQNNGV. The CDR3 length is 15 residues. The CDR3 nucleotides are TGTGCCAGCAGCTTAGCGGCGGACAAAGCCTACGAGCAGTACTTC. As protein: CASSLAADKAYEQYF.

The chain uses TRBV18 and TRBJ2-7; weak D call: TRBD1 (6 bases). With 2 bases removed from V and 4 bases from J, the gap between germline ends came to 9 bases. The CDR3 extends over 13 amino acids. In germline, CDR1 is KGHSH, CDR2 LQKENI. The CDR3 here is CASSPSQGYEQYV. As DNA, the CDR3 is TGTGCCAGCTCACCATCACAGGGTTACGAGCAGTACGTC.

This chain uses TRBV10-2 with TRBJ2-5, with D maybe TRBD2 (5 bases). The length of the CDR3 is 13 residues. CDR1 and CDR2 from the germline V gene are WSHSY and SAAADI. V shed 8 bases and J shed 5 bases, with 15 bases lying between them. The CDR3 loop reads CASQQRRGETQYF. The CDR3 coding sequence is TGCGCCAGCCAACAGCGGCGTGGGGAGACCCAGTACTTC.

Written as DNA, the CDR3 is TGTGCCAGCAGCTCCGCGACAGGGGAGGAGACCCAGTACTTC. Translating it yields CASSSATGEETQYF. The chain carries TRBV5-4 and TRBJ2-5; 8 bases match TRBD1. The CDR3 is 14 residues long. J gave up 5 bases and V 3 bases, and 6 bases lay outside the gene matches. Germline CDR1 and CDR2: SGHNT and YYREEE (reference sequence).

The rearrangement uses TRBV5-6 and TRBJ2-1; 7 positions match TRBD1. V lost 7 bases and J lost 0; bases outside the gene matches: 16. The length of the CDR3 is 18 residues. Germline V lookup: CDR1 SGHDT, CDR2 YYEEEE. For the CDR3, the DNA is TGTGCCAGCTTGTCGGGACAGAACTACAGAAACTCCTACAATGAGCAGTTCTTC. It translates to CASLSGQNYRNSYNEQFF.

This clone showed up just once. This chain links TRBV4-3 with TRBJ2-2, with 8 bases aligning to TRBD1. V lost 1 base and J lost 3; bases outside the gene matches: 4. Germline V gene lookup returns CDR1 LGHNA and CDR2 YSLEER. The CDR3 is 16 amino acids. The CDR3, as DNA: TGCGCCAGCAGCCAAGGACAGGGGTGGTACACCGGGGAGCTGTTTTTT. It is translated as CASSQGQGWYTGELFF.

The chain carries TRBV5-1 and TRBJ1-6, with 7 bases fitting TRBD1. The junction had 3 bases not matched to a gene; V was cut back by 0 bases and J by 6 bases. The CDR3 is 15 residues long. The germline gives CDR1 SGHRS, CDR2 YFSETQ. CDR3 protein: CASSLVQGSNSPLHF. Written as DNA, the CDR3 is TGCGCCAGCAGCTTGGTACAGGGGAGTAATTCACCCCTCCACTTT.

CDR3 protein: CASSSRPAGYSFIGYEQYF. The CDR3 nucleotides read TGTGCCAGCAGCTCCCGGCCAGCGGGATACTCTTTCATCGGTTACGAGCAGTACTTC. V gene TRBV7-9 combines with J gene TRBJ2-7; TRBD2 matches at 7 bases. Germline loops: CDR1 SEHNR, CDR2 FQNEAQ (reference sequence). Trimming cost V 4 bases and J 4 bases; bases outside gene matches: 22. The CDR3 has 19 amino acids.

CDR3: CASSYEGLGAEAFF. As DNA, the CDR3 is TGTGCCAGCAGTTACGAGGGCTTAGGGGCTGAAGCTTTCTTT. This chain connects TRBV6-5 to TRBJ1-1, with D perhaps matching TRBD1 (5 bases). Germline CDR1 MNHEY, CDR2 SVGAGI. Trimming removed 2 bases at V and 6 bases at J, with 13 bases between. This CDR3 region has 14 residues.

The CDR3 sequence: CASSPQGTGRSDTQYF. CDR3 nucleotides: TGTGCCAGCAGCCCTCAAGGGACAGGGAGGTCGGATACGCAGTATTTT. The chain couples TRBV7-2 to TRBJ2-3; 9 bases line up with TRBD1. The CDR3 sequence is 16 residues long. V lost 5 bases and J lost 6; bases outside the gene matches: 12. The V gene's germline CDR1 is SGHTA and CDR2 FQGNSA.